The clone carrying this T cell receptor (beta chain) appeared a few times. What it binds is not known. The V gene's germline CDR1 is SGHNT and CDR2 YYREEE (reference sequence). CDR3 length: 14 amino acids. Germline trimming cut 3 bases from V and 0 bases from J; bases unmatched to any gene: 3. Study-wide results and caveats: Greatest tumor Treg TCR overlap was with tumor naive CD4+ cells.

TCRdb passed the 5' RACE reads through MiXCR, listing each CDR3 protein once. This sample has around 52,000 distinct CDR3 sequences; about 28% occur once, and the top ten carry roughly 3%. Sequencing was done on a sample of tumor-infiltrating memory CD4+ T cells sorted from the breast tumor. The subset was: memory CD4+ T cells, CD4+CD45RO+CD25-. The V call is TRBV5-4, the J call TRBJ2-7; 7 bases match TRBD1. This TCR was sampled from a female donor with breast cancer. The CDR3 is CASSSRQGSYEQYF. As DNA, the CDR3 is TGTGCCAGCAGCTCTAGACAGGGCTCCTACGAGCAGTACTTC.